This T cell receptor (beta chain) was identified in a study of T cell responses to AZD1222 COVID-19 vaccine (dated by TCRdb to about 2021). Turning to the overall study: Because spike-specific TCR depth and breadth did not differ between the two schedules, AZD1222 recipients who got a second dose at roughly 4 weeks were pooled with those who got a second dose at roughly 12 weeks. A total of approximately 230 trial participants underwent TCR sequencing, of whom 200 to 220 received two doses of AZD1222 and 26 received two doses of the MenACWY control vaccine. Trial participants were enrolled by age into subgroups of 18-55, 56-69 and 70-plus years, and about 150, 27 and 61 TCR-sequenced participants, respectively, were included in these subgroups. General study outcomes and caveats: The 56-69-year group was small, and its depth increase did not reach significance, likely because of low power. Conclusions about previously exposed vaccinees were limited because only six AZD1222 recipients were SARS-CoV-2 seropositive at baseline. CD4 TCRs associated with the vaccine covered the entire spike protein, and the dominant responses were in regions 160-218 and 743-854. Nearly half of unique spike-specific TCRs reportedly recognized epitopes outside regions mutated in the B.1.351 and B.1.1.7 variants. Most participants were white British and females outnumbered males, and the authors suggested that clonal diversity may have been underestimated. After two AZD1222 doses, spike-specific TCR breadth and depth were significantly higher than at day 0 and than in MenACWY recipients. Because no day 14 peak-response samples were available, repertoires were characterized only after the peak T cell response.

CDR1 and CDR2 were assigned from the germline V gene as MGHDK and SYGVNS. Including the terminal cysteine and phenylalanine, the CDR3 comprises 13 residues. Solely the CDR3 DNA is kept, with 39 bases framed from the first base. V is reduced by 3 bases and J by 7 bases, leaving a spacing of 10 bases between them. This sample's time point label indicates: baseline before first vaccination. The vaccinee samples were drawn from two UK trials, COV001 and COV002, one of which was a single-blind randomized controlled phase 2/3 trial testing AZD1222 (ChAdOx1 nCoV-19) in healthy adults. For TCRbeta chain sequencing, PBMC samples from trial participants were taken at day 0 and at day 28 after the second dose. As to this clone: This receptor's antigen is unknown. No base quality values were provided; no much bigger clone lies one nucleotide off.

The CDR3 regions of human TCRbeta chains were analyzed by immunosequencing. The paper's data handling went like this. Repertoire TCRs were checked for matches against a reference library of SARS-CoV-2-specific TCRs that had been generated using the MIRA antigen-specificity platform. Breadth was defined as the fraction of unique TCRs that were SARS-CoV-2-associated, and depth was defined as the fraction of total T cells that were SARS-CoV-2-associated. Using the MIRA data, every spike-specific TCR was mapped to the spike region that the TCR reacted to and assigned to either a CD4 or a CD8 class. Log10-transformed breadth and depth values were compared by one-way ANOVA with Sidak's multiple comparisons tests. TCRdb retrieved this table from immuneACCESS and kept in-frame rearrangements only. Not all clones are present; in checked studies, unresolved V genes account for under half, and no reason is known for the remainder. V and J calls and clone size are copied from that table; D and trimming were computed from the DNA. Counted in this sample were about 110,000 clones; approximately 90% of them appeared once. The ten largest make up less than 25% of the sample.

The receptor comes from an adult in good health. Recombination connected TRBV25-1 to TRBJ2-1, with no confidently assigned D gene. This sample comprised peripheral blood, obtained on day 0 of AZD1222 vaccination. The nucleotide sequence reads as follows: TGTGCCAGCAGTGAGTGGGCCAGGAATGAGCAGTTCTTC. This gives the protein CASSEWARNEQFF.